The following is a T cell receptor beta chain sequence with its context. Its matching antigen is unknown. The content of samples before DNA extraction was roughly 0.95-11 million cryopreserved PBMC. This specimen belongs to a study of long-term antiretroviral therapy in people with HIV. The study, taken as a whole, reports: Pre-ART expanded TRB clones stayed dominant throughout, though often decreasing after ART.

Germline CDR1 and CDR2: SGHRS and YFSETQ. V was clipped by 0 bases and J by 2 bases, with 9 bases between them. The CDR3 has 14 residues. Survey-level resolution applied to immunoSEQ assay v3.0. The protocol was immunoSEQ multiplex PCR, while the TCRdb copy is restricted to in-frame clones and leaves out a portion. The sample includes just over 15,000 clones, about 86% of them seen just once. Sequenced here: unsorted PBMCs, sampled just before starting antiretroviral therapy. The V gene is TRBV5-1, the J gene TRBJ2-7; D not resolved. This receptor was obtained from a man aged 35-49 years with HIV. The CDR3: CASSLDVAPYEQYF. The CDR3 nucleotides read TGCGCCAGCAGCTTGGATGTCGCCCCCTACGAGCAGTACTTC.